The 32 T cell receptor beta chains reported below all come from one sample, sequenced in a study of regulatory T cells in long-lasting Graves disease. Specified time point: persistent/refractory GD, antithyroid drugs over 5 years with positive TRAb. The authors made the TCR library using RNA they extracted from PBMCs. CDR3-region Arm-PCR and iRepertoire HTBI primers produced the TCR beta libraries. TCRdb reprocessed the multiplex PCR reads with MiXCR, giving one entry per CDR3 protein. The sample yields 350,000 to 500,000 distinct CDR3 sequences, around 20% seen once. Sequenced here: peripheral blood mononuclear cells (PBMCs), sampled when the disease was refractory, from a patient treated with antithyroid drugs. Source of these receptors: a female donor with Graves disease.

The chain has TRBV5-1 and TRBJ2-3, with 8 bases identical to TRBD1. The CDR3 extends over 18 amino acids. The junction had 9 bases not matched to a gene; V was cut back by 0 bases and J by 0 bases. Germline CDR1 is SGHRS and CDR2 is YFSETQ. CDR3 DNA: TGCGCCAGCAGCTTGGGGCCCCAGACAGGGGTGAGCACAGATACGCAGTATTTT. This gives the protein CASSLGPQTGVSTDTQYF.

The chain joins TRBV11-2 to TRBJ2-1; the match to TRBD2 covers 7 bases. V was pared by 5 bases and J by 3 bases, with 7 bases of the junction left unmatched. Germline V gene data show CDR1 as SGHAT and CDR2 as FQNNGV. CDR3 length equals 15 residues. The CDR3 loop reads CASSPPGLSYNEQFF. The CDR3 DNA follows: TGTGCCAGCAGCCCTCCGGGACTAAGCTACAATGAGCAGTTCTTC.

This clonotype appeared a single time. With a much larger clone just one base away, this may be a read error. The chain uses TRBV6-2 or TRBV6-3 and TRBJ2-6, with D tentatively TRBD1 (5 bases). Germline V gene sequence: CDR1 MNHEY, CDR2 SVGEGT. The CDR3 sequence is 13 residues long. CDR3 bases: TGTGCCAGCAGTTACTCTGGGGCCAACGTCCCGACTTTC. Translation: CASSYSGANVPTF.

Concerning this clonotype itself: Since a much larger clone is just one base distant, this may be a read error. This rearrangement joins TRBV2 to TRBJ2-7, with D possibly called TRBD1 or TRBD2 (5 bases each). Germline assignment: CDR1 SNHLY and CDR2 FYNNEI. The CDR3 sequence is 12 residues long. V lost 6 bases, J lost 0 bases, and 6 bases lay in between. This CDR3 is CASRGPSYEQYF. CDR3 bases: TGTGCCAGCAGGGGACCCTCCTACGAGCAGTACTTC.

A remark on this clonotype: It may be a read error: a sequence one base away is much more abundant. This rearrangement joins TRBV20-1 to TRBJ2-1, with 7 bases lining up with TRBD2. V lost 2 bases and J lost 7; bases outside the gene matches: 8. Per germline, CDR1 DFQATT and CDR2 SNEGSKA (reference sequence). CDR3 length equals 14 residues. The CDR3 DNA reads as TGCAGTGCTAGAAAGGCTAGCGGTGGGAATGAGCAGTTCTTC. It codes for CSARKASGGNEQFF.

This clonotype was detected only once. The chain links TRBV20-1 to TRBJ2-7; 8 bases line up with TRBD2. Germline-derived CDR1 and CDR2 are DFQATT and SNEGSKA (reference sequence). After removal of 6 bases from V and 6 bases from J, the junction contained 13 bases not matched to a gene. The CDR3 runs 14 residues. The CDR3 sequence is CSAPGGGRLLEQYF. The CDR3 DNA is TGCAGTGCGCCGGGGGGGGGCCGGCTACTCGAGCAGTACTTC.

In its sample, this clonotype was seen a few times. The chain is built from TRBV2 and TRBJ2-1; the match to TRBD1 covers 8 bases. Germline assignment: CDR1 SNHLY and CDR2 FYNNEI. The CDR3 is 15 residues long. V was clipped by 6 bases and J by 1 base; unmatched bases: 5. The CDR3 region has the DNA TGTGCCAGCAGAAACTACAGGGGGTCCTACAATGAGCAGTTCTTC. This sequence encodes CASRNYRGSYNEQFF.

There are many counts of this clonotype. The germline gene is not matched at one end of the junction; a read error may be the cause. The rearrangement uses TRBV5-1 and TRBJ2-2; TRBD2 agrees at 12 bases. This CDR3 has 15 residues. Germline CDR1 and CDR2: SGHRS and YFSETQ. The CDR3 loop reads CASRGLAGNTGELFF. CDR3 in DNA: TGTGCCAGCAGAGGACTAGCGGGAAACACCGGGGAGCTGTTTTTT.

This clonotype was counted only a few times. The rearrangement joins TRBV11-1 to TRBJ2-2; D may be TRBD1 (5 bases). Looked up from germline, CDR1 is SGHAT and CDR2 is FQDESV (reference sequence). V lost 0 bases to trimming and J lost 2 bases, with 16 bases between them. CDR3 length: 18 amino acids. DNA for the CDR3: TGTGCCAGCAGCTTAGCCGGAGACAGTTCCTTCAACACCGGGGAGCTGTTTTTT. Its translation: CASSLAGDSSFNTGELFF.

J is TRBJ2-1 and V is TRBV12-5; D may be TRBD1 (6 bases). Germline CDR1 reads LGHNT; CDR2 reads FRNRAP. The CDR3 length is 19 residues. V was shortened by 6 bases and J by 5 bases, with 29 bases between the two germline ends. The DNA for the CDR3 is TGTGCTAGTGGCCAGACTCCTGCCCTAAGACAGGCGGAGAACAATGAGCAGTTCTTC. This codes for CASGQTPALRQAENNEQFF.

This clonotype was counted a few times. The rearrangement uses TRBV11-2 and TRBJ1-1; possible D gene TRBD1, 6 bases. This CDR3 region has 18 residues. CDR1 is SGHAT, CDR2 FQNNGV, per germline. V lost 5 bases, J lost 1 base, and 23 bases lay in between. The CDR3 loop reads CASSARGIWGHTNTEAFF. The CDR3 bases are TGTGCCAGCAGCGCTAGGGGGATTTGGGGACATACGAACACTGAAGCTTTCTTT.

Ten or more counts support this clonotype. V and J are TRBV6-1 and TRBJ2-7, with D possibly TRBD1 on 6 matching bases. Germline CDR1 reads MNHNS; CDR2 reads SASEGT. The CDR3 totals 15 residues. Trimming took 8 bases from V and 2 from J, leaving 19 bases between them. CDR3 amino acids: CASREYGTGPYEQYF. In DNA form, the CDR3 reads TGTGCCAGCCGGGAATACGGAACAGGGCCCTACGAGCAGTACTTC.

This clonotype qualifies as large. The V call is TRBV11-2, the J call TRBJ2-5, with TRBD2 as a possible D gene (6 bases). The CDR3 sequence is 15 residues long. The V end lost 0 bases, the J end lost 4 bases, and 12 bases lay between the germline ends. Germline lookup yields CDR1 SGHAT and CDR2 FQNNGV. DNA for the CDR3: TGTGCCAGCAGCTTAGAATCTAGCGACAGAGAGACCCAGTACTTC. Translated: CASSLESSDRETQYF.

This clonotype has more than one count but fewer than ten. The chain recombines TRBV27 with TRBJ2-3; D is unclear. CDR1 MNHEY and CDR2 SMNVEV come from the germline V gene (reference sequence). V was shortened by 5 bases and J by 0 bases, with 9 bases between the two germline ends. The CDR3 is 14 amino acids. CDR3: CASSNDGSTDTQYF. As DNA, the CDR3 is TGTGCCAGCAGTAACGACGGTAGCACAGATACGCAGTATTTT.

This clonotype was observed many times. The chain joins TRBV2 to TRBJ2-2; TRBD2 aligns across 8 bases. This CDR3 has 13 amino acids. The germline V gene has CDR1 SNHLY and CDR2 FYNNEI. V trimming: 5 bases; J trimming: 5 bases; junction bases outside the gene matches: 1. CDR3 DNA sequence: TGTGCCAGCAGTCGGGGGGGGACCGGGGAGCTGTTTTTT. Encoded protein: CASSRGGTGELFF.

This clonotype was seen ten or more times. The rearrangement joins TRBV29-1 to TRBJ2-7, with TRBD2 matching over 11 bases. V lost 0 bases and J lost 6; bases outside the gene matches: 1. Germline lookup yields CDR1 SQVTM and CDR2 ANQGSEA. The CDR3 has 13 residues. The CDR3 sequence: CSVEDLAGGEQYF. The CDR3 nucleotides are TGCAGCGTTGAAGATCTAGCGGGAGGCGAGCAGTACTTC.

The table lists this clonotype with many counts. This chain uses TRBV12-3 or TRBV12-4 with TRBJ2-2, with D tentatively TRBD1 or TRBD2 (6 bases each). Trimming cost V 7 bases and J 2 bases, with 17 bases left between them. The CDR3 contains 16 residues. CDR3 nucleotide sequence: TGTGCCAGCAACCCCCCCGGGGGCCTTAACACCGGGGAGCTGTTTTTT. Translation: CASNPPGGLNTGELFF.

This clonotype has more than one count but fewer than ten. This chain joins TRBV6-1 and TRBJ2-1; no clear D gene. The DNA end favors TRBJ2-5, so the J call may be wrong. The germline V gene encodes CDR1 MNHNS and CDR2 SASEGT. There are 12 residues in the CDR3. The CDR3 region is CASNGYAETQYF. DNA of the CDR3: TGTGCCAGCAACGGGTATGCAGAGACCCAGTACTTC.

CDR3 nucleotide sequence: TGTGCCAGCAGTGCCGGGGGTGTCAGGGCCAACGTCCTGACTTTC. This encodes CASSAGGVRANVLTF. The rearrangement links TRBV2 to TRBJ2-6; tentative D call: TRBD2 (6 bases). In germline, CDR1 is SNHLY, CDR2 FYNNEI. Trimming left V 4 bases short and J 5 bases short, with 12 bases between. The CDR3 covers 15 residues.

A few counts support this clonotype. The chain joins TRBV20-1 to TRBJ1-5, with 7 bases that match TRBD1. V was pared by 3 bases and J by 1 base, with 6 bases of the junction left unmatched. From germline, CDR1 is DFQATT and CDR2 SNEGSKA (reference sequence). This CDR3 is built from 15 residues. This chain's CDR3 is CSASLPGQSNQPQHF. CDR3 nucleotide sequence: TGCAGTGCTAGTCTCCCGGGACAGAGCAATCAGCCCCAGCATTTT.

This clonotype was seen repeatedly, ten times or more. The CDR3 nucleotides are TGTGCCAGCAGAGCTACAGGGATCGAGACCCAGTACTTC. Encoded protein: CASRATGIETQYF. The chain employs TRBV6-1 and TRBJ2-5; possible D gene TRBD1, 6 bases. The germline V gene encodes CDR1 MNHNS and CDR2 SASEGT. V was cut by 6 bases and J by 5 bases, with 13 bases left in between. This CDR3 is built from 13 residues.

The table lists this clonotype with many counts. The chain is built from TRBV10-3 and TRBJ2-5, with 10 bases identical to TRBD1. J gave up 3 bases and V 5 bases, and 6 bases lay outside the gene matches. Germline V gene sequence: CDR1 ENHRY, CDR2 SYGVKD. This CDR3 region has 15 residues. The CDR3 sequence is CAISRDRGREETQYF. DNA for the CDR3: TGTGCCATCAGTCGAGACAGGGGGCGGGAAGAGACCCAGTACTTC.

The sample holds many counts of this clonotype. The V call is TRBV24-1, the J call TRBJ1-5; D gene ambiguous. The CDR3 is 14 residues long. The V end lost 4 bases, the J end lost 3 bases, and 9 bases lay between the germline ends. Germline CDR1 and CDR2: KGHDR and SFDVKD. The CDR3 coding sequence is TGTGCCACCAGTGACCCCCGGGACAATCAGCCCCAGCATTTT. It is translated as CATSDPRDNQPQHF.

This clonotype has more than one count but fewer than ten. The J gene is TRBJ2-7, the V gene TRBV28; TRBD1 aligns across 11 bases. Unmatched junction bases numbered 6, after V lost 5 bases and J lost 3 bases. In germline, CDR1 is MDHEN, CDR2 SYDVKM. This CDR3 spans 15 amino acids. This CDR3 is CASSPRTGGGYEQYF. The CDR3 DNA follows: TGTGCCAGCAGTCCCAGGACAGGGGGCGGCTACGAGCAGTACTTC. The full variable domain, with the rest looked up from reference TRBV28 and TRBJ2-7, is DVKVTQSSRYLVKRTGEKVFLECVQDMDHENMFWYRQDPGLGLRLIYFSYDVKMKEKGDIPEGYSVSREKKERFSLILESASTNQTSMYLCASSPRTGGGYEQYFGPGTRLTVT.

This clonotype was observed at least ten times. J is TRBJ2-5 and V is TRBV7-9, with 10 nucleotides matching TRBD1. V trimming: 5 bases; J trimming: 1 base; junction bases outside the gene matches: 10. There are 17 residues in the CDR3. The germline gives CDR1 SEHNR, CDR2 FQNEAQ (reference sequence). For the CDR3, the DNA is TGTGCCAGCAGCCCTGGACGGGACAGGGGATTCCAAGAGACCCAGTACTTC. Amino acid sequence: CASSPGRDRGFQETQYF.

The chain carries TRBV2 and TRBJ1-3; D gene unclear. The germline gives CDR1 SNHLY, CDR2 FYNNEI. Trimming shortened V by 5 bases and J by 0 bases, and 11 bases separated the two germline ends. The CDR3 sequence is 15 residues long. The CDR3 DNA is TGTGCCAGCAGTAGACTCATTGACTCTGGAAACACCATATATTTT. Translated, it gives CASSRLIDSGNTIYF. Variable domain in full (rest from reference TRBV2 and TRBJ1-3): EPEVTQTPSHQVTQMGQEVILRCVPISNHLYFYWYRQILGQKVEFLVSFYNNEISEKSEIFDDQFSVERPDGSNFTLKIRSTKLEDSAMYFCASSRLIDSGNTIYFGEGSWLTVV.

This clonotype was recorded many times. The chain joins TRBV6-1 to TRBJ1-5, with D unclear. The CDR3 length is 16 residues. Looked up from germline, CDR1 is MNHNS and CDR2 is SASEGT. Trimming shortened V by 2 bases and J by 6 bases, and 17 bases separated the two germline ends. CDR3 protein: CASSERSTRVGQPQHF. The CDR3 bases are TGTGCCAGCAGTGAAAGATCTACGAGGGTCGGTCAGCCCCAGCATTTT.

The J gene is TRBJ1-1, the V gene TRBV19; perhaps TRBD1 as D (6 bases). Germline CDR1 LNHDA, CDR2 SQIVND (reference sequence). V was pared by 5 bases and J by 8 bases, with 15 bases between. This CDR3 has 13 amino acids. CDR3 sequence reads: CASSANSDREAFF. The CDR3 nucleotides are TGTGCCAGTAGTGCCAACTCGGACAGAGAAGCTTTCTTT.

This clonotype was seen ten or more times. The V call is TRBV12-3 or TRBV12-4, the J call TRBJ1-5, with D hard to call. The V end was cut by 6 bases, the J end by 1 base, with 7 bases between. The CDR3 spans 13 residues. The CDR3 spells CASRATSNQPQHF. DNA for the CDR3: TGTGCCAGCAGGGCTACCAGCAATCAGCCCCAGCATTTT.

In this sample, this clonotype turned up a few times. The chain employs TRBV30 and TRBJ1-1; D is possibly TRBD1 (6 bases). Germline V gene lookup returns CDR1 GTSNPN and CDR2 SVGIG (reference sequence). The length of the CDR3 is 14 residues. Between the trimmed V and J ends, which lost 1 base and 3 bases, there was a span of 12 bases. CDR3 protein: CAWSEGGRYTEAFF. CDR3 DNA: TGTGCCTGGAGTGAGGGGGGGCGCTACACTGAAGCTTTCTTT.

This clonotype was seen more than once but under ten times. J is TRBJ1-1 and V is TRBV10-3, with no clear D. The V end was cut by 3 bases, the J end by 3 bases, with 2 bases between. The CDR3 consists of 11 residues. Germline lookup yields CDR1 ENHRY and CDR2 SYGVKD. The CDR3 reads CAISDYTEAFF. CDR3 coding DNA: TGTGCCATCAGTGATTACACTGAAGCTTTCTTT.

The V and J genes are TRBV20-1 and TRBJ2-7; 9 bases line up with TRBD2. The germline CDR1 and CDR2 sequences are DFQATT and SNEGSKA (reference sequence). The ends lost 0 bases at V and 4 bases at J; junction bases unmatched: 10. The length of the CDR3 is 16 residues. In DNA form, the CDR3 reads TGCAGTGCTAGAGATCAGAGTAGCGGGAGCAATTACGAGCAGTACTTC. It yields the protein CSARDQSSGSNYEQYF.